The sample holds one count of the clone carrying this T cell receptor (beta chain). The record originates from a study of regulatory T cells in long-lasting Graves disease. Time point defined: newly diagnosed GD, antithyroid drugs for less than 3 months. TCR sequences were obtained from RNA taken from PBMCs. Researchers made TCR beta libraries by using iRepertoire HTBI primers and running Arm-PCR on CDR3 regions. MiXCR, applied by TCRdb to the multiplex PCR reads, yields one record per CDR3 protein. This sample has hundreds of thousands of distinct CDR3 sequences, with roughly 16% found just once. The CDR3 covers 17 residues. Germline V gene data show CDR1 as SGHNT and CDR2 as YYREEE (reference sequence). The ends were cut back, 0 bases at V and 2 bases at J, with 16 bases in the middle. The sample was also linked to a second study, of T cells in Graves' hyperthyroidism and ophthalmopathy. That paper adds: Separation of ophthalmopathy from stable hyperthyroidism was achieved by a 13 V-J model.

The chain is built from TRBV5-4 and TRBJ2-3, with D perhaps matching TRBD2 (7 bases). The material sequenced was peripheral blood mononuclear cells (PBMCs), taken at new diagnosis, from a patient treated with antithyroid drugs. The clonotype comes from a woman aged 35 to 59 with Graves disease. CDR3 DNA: TGTGCCAGCAGCTTGGCCATCGGGGGGCCTCCCACAGATACGCAGTATTTT. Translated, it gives CASSLAIGGPPTDTQYF.